This TCR beta chain was retrieved from a study of cytomegalovirus exposure and HLA in healthy donors. Notes on the study in general: The classifier reportedly diagnosed cytomegalovirus status with high sensitivity and specificity. Under in vitro conditions, three CMV-associated chains were confirmed as specific for CMV antigens.

While the first cohort had 700 or so subjects, the donors belonged to the separate validation cohort of about 120 subjects. As for this clone: Its antigen is not identified.

Generated by immunoSEQ multiplex PCR, the TCRdb table keeps only in-frame clones and is missing some. The profile shows about 250,000 clones, 85% to 90% of them singletons. CDR1 ENHRY and CDR2 SYGVKD come from the germline V gene. CDR3 size: 18 residues. Germline trimming cut 2 bases from V and 6 bases from J; bases unmatched to any gene: 11. The sample taken for sequencing was PBMCs. The J gene is TRBJ2-1, the V gene TRBV10-3; 12 bases align to TRBD1. The sequence derives from a man between 18 and 29 years old in good health and CMV-seronegative. The CDR3 nucleotides read TGTGCCATCAGTGAGGGGACAGGGGGCGTTTGGATTGTCAATGAGCAGTTCTTC. It specifies CAISEGTGGVWIVNEQFF.